The clone carrying this TCR beta chain was observed a handful of times. J lost 4 bases, V lost 6 bases, and 6 bases had no gene match. Germline CDR1 reads DFQATT; CDR2 reads SNEGSKA (reference sequence). The CDR3 is made up of 14 amino acids. These data come from a study of blood T cells in healthy people across ages. Isolation yielded PBMCs, at least 6.5 million per sample, in every case. Alongside a J-beta primer mix, a sample-barcoded 5' primer served in a second PCR lasting about 7 to 11 cycles. One entry per CDR3 protein results from TCRdb running MiXCR on the 5' RACE reads. There are approximately 680,000 distinct CDR3 sequences in the sample; 32% occur only once, and 15% to 19% lies in the top ten.

V and J are TRBV20-1 and TRBJ2-1; the match to TRBD2 covers 10 bases. This receptor was identified in a woman aged 80 or over in good health. The specimen was blood. Written as DNA, the CDR3 is TGCAGTGCCCTGGGGACTAGCGCATACAATGAGCAGTTCTTC. It translates to CSALGTSAYNEQFF.